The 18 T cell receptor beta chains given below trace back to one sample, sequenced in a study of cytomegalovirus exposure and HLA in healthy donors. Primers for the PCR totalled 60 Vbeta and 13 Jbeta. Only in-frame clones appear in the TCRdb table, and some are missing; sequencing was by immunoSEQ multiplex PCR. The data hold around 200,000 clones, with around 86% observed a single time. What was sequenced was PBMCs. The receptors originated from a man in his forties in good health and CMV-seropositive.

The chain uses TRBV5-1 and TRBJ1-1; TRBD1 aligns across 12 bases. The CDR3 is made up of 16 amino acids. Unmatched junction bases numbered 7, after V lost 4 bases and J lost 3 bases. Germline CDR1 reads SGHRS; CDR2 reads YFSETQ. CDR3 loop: CASSLGTGGLYTEAFF. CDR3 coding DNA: TGCGCCAGCAGCCTGGGGACAGGGGGCCTTTACACTGAAGCTTTCTTT.

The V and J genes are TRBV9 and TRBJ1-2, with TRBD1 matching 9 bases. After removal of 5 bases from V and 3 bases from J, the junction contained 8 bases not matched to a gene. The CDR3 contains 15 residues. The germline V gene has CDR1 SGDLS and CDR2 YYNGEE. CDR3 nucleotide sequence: TGTGCCAGCAGTTTCCTCGGGACAGGGCACTATGGCTACACCTTC. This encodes CASSFLGTGHYGYTF. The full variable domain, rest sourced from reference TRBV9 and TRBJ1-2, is DSGVTQTPKHLITATGQRVTLRCSPRSGDLSVYWYQQSLDQGLQFLIQYYNGEERAKGNILERFSAQQFPDLHSELNLSSLELGDSALYFCASSFLGTGHYGYTFGSGTRLTVV.

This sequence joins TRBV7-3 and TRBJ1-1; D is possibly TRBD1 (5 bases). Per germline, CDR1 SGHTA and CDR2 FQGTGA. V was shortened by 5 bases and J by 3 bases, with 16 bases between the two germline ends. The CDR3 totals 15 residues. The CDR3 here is CASSLSDSFHTEAFF. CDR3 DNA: TGTGCCAGCAGCCTCTCCGACAGCTTCCACACTGAAGCTTTCTTT. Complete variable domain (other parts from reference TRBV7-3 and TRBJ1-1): GAGVSQTPSNKVTEKGKYVELRCDPISGHTALYWYRQSLGQGPEFLIYFQGTGAADDSGLPNDRFFAVRPEGSVSTLKIQRTERGDSAVYLCASSLSDSFHTEAFFGQGTRLTVV.

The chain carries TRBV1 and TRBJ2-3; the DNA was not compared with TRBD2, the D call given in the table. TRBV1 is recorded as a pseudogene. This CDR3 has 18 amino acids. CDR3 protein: CTSSQDDPLAGDTDTQYF. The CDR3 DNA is TGCACCAGCAGCCAAGATGACCCCCTAGCGGGGGACACAGATACGCAGTATTTT.

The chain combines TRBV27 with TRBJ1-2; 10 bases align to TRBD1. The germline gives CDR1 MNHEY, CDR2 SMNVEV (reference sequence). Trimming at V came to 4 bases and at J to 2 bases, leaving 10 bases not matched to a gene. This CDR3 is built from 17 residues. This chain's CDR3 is CASSSRQGAIKNYGYTF. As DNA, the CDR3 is TGTGCCAGCAGTTCCCGACAGGGGGCAATTAAGAACTATGGCTACACCTTC.

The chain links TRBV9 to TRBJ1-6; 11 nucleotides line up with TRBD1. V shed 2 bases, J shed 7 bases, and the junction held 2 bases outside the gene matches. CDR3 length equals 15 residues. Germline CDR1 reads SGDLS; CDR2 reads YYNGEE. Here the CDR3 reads CASSVRDRGNSPLHF. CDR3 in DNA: TGTGCCAGCAGCGTCAGGGACAGGGGGAATTCACCCCTCCACTTT.

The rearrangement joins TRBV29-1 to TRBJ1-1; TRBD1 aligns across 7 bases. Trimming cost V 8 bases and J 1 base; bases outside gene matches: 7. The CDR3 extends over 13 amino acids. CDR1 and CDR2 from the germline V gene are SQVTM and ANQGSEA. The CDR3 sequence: CSSTGTGNTEAFF. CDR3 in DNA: TGCAGCTCGACAGGGACGGGGAACACTGAAGCTTTCTTT.

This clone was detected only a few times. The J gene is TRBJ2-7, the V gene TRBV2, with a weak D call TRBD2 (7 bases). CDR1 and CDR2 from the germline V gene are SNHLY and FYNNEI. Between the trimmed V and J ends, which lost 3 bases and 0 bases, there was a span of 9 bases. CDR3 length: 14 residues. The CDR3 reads CASSERGLSYEQYF. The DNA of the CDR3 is TGTGCCAGCAGTGAGCGGGGGCTCTCCTACGAGCAGTACTTC.

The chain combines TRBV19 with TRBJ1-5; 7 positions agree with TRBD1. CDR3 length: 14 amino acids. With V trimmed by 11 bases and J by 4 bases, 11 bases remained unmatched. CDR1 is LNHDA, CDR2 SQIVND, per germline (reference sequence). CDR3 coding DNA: TGTGCCCGTCAAGGGGGCCCACTAAATCAGCCCCAGCATTTT. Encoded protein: CARQGGPLNQPQHF.

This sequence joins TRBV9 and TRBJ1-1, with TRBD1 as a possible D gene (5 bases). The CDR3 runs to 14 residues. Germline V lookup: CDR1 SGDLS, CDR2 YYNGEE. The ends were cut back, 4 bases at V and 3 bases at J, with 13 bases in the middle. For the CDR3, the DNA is TGTGCCAGCAGCCCATCAGGGTTCGACACTGAAGCTTTCTTT. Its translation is CASSPSGFDTEAFF.

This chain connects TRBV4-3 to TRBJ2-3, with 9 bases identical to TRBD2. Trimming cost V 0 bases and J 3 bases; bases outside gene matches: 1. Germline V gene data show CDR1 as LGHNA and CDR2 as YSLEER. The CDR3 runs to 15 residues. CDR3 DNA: TGCGCCAGCAGCCAAGAAGCGGGGGGAACAGATACGCAGTATTTT. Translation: CASSQEAGGTDTQYF.

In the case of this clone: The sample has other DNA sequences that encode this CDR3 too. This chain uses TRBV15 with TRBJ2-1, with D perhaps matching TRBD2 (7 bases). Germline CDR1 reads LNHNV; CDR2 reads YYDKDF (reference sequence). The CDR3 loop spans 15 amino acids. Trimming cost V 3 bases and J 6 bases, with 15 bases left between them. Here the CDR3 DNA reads TGTGCCACCAGCAGGGATCGGGGGGCCGGCAATGAGCAGTTCTTC. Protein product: CATSRDRGAGNEQFF. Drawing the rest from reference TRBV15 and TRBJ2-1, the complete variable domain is DAMVIQNPRYQVTQFGKPVTLSCSQTLNHNVMYWYQQKSSQAPKLLFHYYDKDFNNEADTPDNFQSRRPNTSFCFLDIRSPGLGDTAMYLCATSRDRGAGNEQFFGPGTRLTVL.

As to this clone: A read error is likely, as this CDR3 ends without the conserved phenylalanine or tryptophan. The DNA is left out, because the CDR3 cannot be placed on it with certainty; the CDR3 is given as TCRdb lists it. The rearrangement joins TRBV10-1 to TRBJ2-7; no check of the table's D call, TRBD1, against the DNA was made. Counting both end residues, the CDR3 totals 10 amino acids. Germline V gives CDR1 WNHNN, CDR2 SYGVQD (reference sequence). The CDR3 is CASTKKITGL.

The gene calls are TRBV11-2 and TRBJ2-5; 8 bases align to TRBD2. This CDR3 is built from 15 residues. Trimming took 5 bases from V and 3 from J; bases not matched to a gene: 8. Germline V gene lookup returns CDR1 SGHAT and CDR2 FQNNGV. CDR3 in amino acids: CASSGRTSLKETQYF. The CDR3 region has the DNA TGTGCCAGCAGCGGGCGGACTAGCCTTAAAGAGACCCAGTACTTC. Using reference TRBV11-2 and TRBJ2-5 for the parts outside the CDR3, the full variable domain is EAGVAQSPRYKIIEKRQSVAFWCNPISGHATLYWYQQILGQGPKLLIQFQNNGVVDDSQLPKDRFSAERLKGVDSTLKIQPAKLEDSAVYLCASSGRTSLKETQYFGPGTRLLVL.

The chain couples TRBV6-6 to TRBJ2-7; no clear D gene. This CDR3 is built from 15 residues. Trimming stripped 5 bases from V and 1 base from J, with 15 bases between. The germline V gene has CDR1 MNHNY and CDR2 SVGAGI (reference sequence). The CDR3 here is CASSAPGSRSYEQYF. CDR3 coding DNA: TGTGCCAGCAGTGCCCCGGGTAGCAGATCCTACGAGCAGTACTTC.

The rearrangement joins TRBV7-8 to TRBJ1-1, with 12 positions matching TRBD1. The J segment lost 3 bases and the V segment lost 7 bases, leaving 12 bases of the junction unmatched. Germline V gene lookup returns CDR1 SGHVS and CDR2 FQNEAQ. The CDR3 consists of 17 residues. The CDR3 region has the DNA TGTGCCAGCATCCCCGGGACAGGGGGCTTTTTCGACACTGAAGCTTTCTTT. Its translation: CASIPGTGGFFDTEAFF.

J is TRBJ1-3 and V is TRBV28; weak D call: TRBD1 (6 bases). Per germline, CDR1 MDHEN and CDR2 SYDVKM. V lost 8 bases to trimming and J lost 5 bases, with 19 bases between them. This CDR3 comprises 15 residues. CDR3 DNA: TGTGCCAGCCGGGGAACAGGGCTGGATCGAAACACCATATATTTT. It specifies CASRGTGLDRNTIYF.

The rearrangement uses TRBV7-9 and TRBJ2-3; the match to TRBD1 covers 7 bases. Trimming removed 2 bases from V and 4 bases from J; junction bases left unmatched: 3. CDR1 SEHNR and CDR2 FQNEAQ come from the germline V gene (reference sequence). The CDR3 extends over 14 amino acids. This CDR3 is CASSLRGQPDTQYF. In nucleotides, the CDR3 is TGTGCCAGCAGCTTACGGGGACAGCCAGATACGCAGTATTTT.